Reported below is one T cell receptor beta chain. One end of the junction does not line up with germline, which may come from a read error. From the PCR reads, TCRdb called clonotypes with MiXCR, one entry per CDR3 protein. The table shows some 9,700 distinct CDR3 sequences, with 45% to 55% occurring only once. This sample was taken from a study of CD4 and CD8 cells across lung adenocarcinoma regions. Donors had localized lung adenocarcinoma, a non-small cell lung cancer. The CDR3 contains 16 residues. Per germline, CDR1 MNHEY and CDR2 SMNVEV (reference sequence). The source material was CD8+ T cells from the margin of a lung tumor. The V gene is TRBV27, the J gene TRBJ2-2; a weak D match, TRBD2 (5 bases). This receptor was obtained from a female donor with lung adenocarcinoma. The CD4 and CD8 labels of this study may be unreliable. The CDR3 region has the DNA TGTGCCAGCAGCTCTCCGGGGTGTAGGAACACCTATGAGCAGTTTTTT. Translated: CASSSPGCRNTYEQFF.